The T cell receptor beta chain described here comes from a study of T cell changes during pregnancy in multiple sclerosis. The protocol was immunoSEQ multiplex PCR, while the TCRdb copy is restricted to in-frame clones and leaves out a portion. The profile shows around 100,000 clones, around 91% of them singletons. The CDR3 runs to 15 residues. CDR1 and CDR2 from the germline V gene are MNHEY and SMNVEV (reference sequence). The junction had 4 bases not matched to a gene; V was cut back by 3 bases and J by 4 bases. The chain uses TRBV27 and TRBJ2-1, with 9 nucleotides matching TRBD1. The clonotype comes from a female donor with multiple sclerosis, enrolled in a pregnancy study. The input for sequencing was peripheral blood, taken after pregnancy. CDR3 in amino acids: CASSFDRGAYNEQFF. The CDR3 DNA sequence: TGTGCCAGCAGTTTCGACAGGGGGGCTTACAATGAGCAGTTCTTC.